This is a list of T cell receptor beta chains from one sample in a study of cytomegalovirus exposure and HLA in healthy donors. The repertoire was sequenced with immunoSEQ multiplex PCR; TCRdb's copy has only in-frame clones and lacks some. The sample yields about 120,000 clones, over 75% seen once. Sequencing was performed on PBMCs. The origin of the receptors is a middle-aged man in good health and CMV-seropositive. Both conserved end residues are part of each CDR3. Each record gives: J gene, D gene, V gene, clone size, CDR3 DNA, CDR3 protein. D genes are given only for firm matches. Size tells how often a clone was seen (once, few, many) or the class of an expanded clone, and some rows leave it out.

TRBJ1-1 NA TRBV29-1 NA TGCAGCGTTGTCGTGAGCGTCACTGAAGCTTTCTTT CSVVVSVTEAFF
TRBJ2-1 TRBD1 TRBV7-3 NA TGTGCCAGCAGCTTACGGCCAGCCGACAGGGGCAACAATGAGCAGTTCTTC CASSLRPADRGNNEQFF
TRBJ2-7 TRBD2 TRBV7-9 NA TGTGCCAGCAGCTTGGCCCCGGGGGGGCCCATAACCACCTACGAGCAGTACTTC CASSLAPGGPITTYEQYF
TRBJ2-6 NA TRBV6-4 few TGTGCCAGCAGTATGGGACTGGAGGCCAACGTCCTGACTTTC CASSMGLEANVLTF
TRBJ2-3 TRBD2 TRBV7-2 few TGTGCCAGCAGCTTAGGTGGGGGGGCAGATACGCAGTATTTT CASSLGGGADTQYF
TRBJ2-5 TRBD1 TRBV11-2 NA TGTGCCAGCAGTTTAACAGGGGGGACTGAAGAGACCCAGTACTTC CASSLTGGTEETQYF
TRBJ1-6 NA TRBV6-5 NA TGTGCCAGCAGTTACTCCCGAGCGGCGTATAATTCACCCCTCCACTTT CASSYSRAAYNSPLHF
TRBJ2-6 NA TRBV7-2 NA TGTGCCAGCAGACCCACAGAAACTCCCTCCTCTGGGGCCAACGTCCTGACTTTC CASRPTETPSSGANVLTF
TRBJ2-5 TRBD2 TRBV15 NA TGTGCCACCCGCCGGGGAGGGGACGCTGGGGAGCAGTACTTC CATRRGGDAGEQYF
TRBJ1-1 NA TRBV4-3 few TGCGCCAGCAGCCAACTAGTCATGAACACTGAAGCTTTCTTT CASSQLVMNTEAFF
TRBJ2-7 TRBD1 TRBV7-9 NA TGTGCCAGTCGACAGGGTGTTTACGAGCAGTACTTC CASRQGVYEQYF
TRBJ1-4 NA TRBV4-1 NA TGCGCCAGCAGCCAAGATAGCAGCCCTGAAAAACTGTTTTTT CASSQDSSPEKLFF
TRBJ2-7 NA TRBV6-5 few TGTGCCAGCAGTTACTCCAGTGTGGGCCGCTCCTACGAGCAGTACTTC CASSYSSVGRSYEQYF
TRBJ1-4 NA TRBV4-3 NA TGCGCCAGCAGCCAAGGGGGCAGGGATGAAAAACTGTTTTTT CASSQGGRDEKLFF
TRBJ1-5 NA TRBV7-9 NA TGTGCCAGCAGCTTAGACTATCAGCCCCAGCATTTT CASSLDYQPQHF
TRBJ1-1 TRBD1 TRBV10-3 NA TGTGCCATCAGACAGGGGGGGGGTGGTGAAGCTTTCTTT CAIRQGGGGEAFF
TRBJ1-3 NA TRBV28 NA TGTGCCAGCAGTTTGGGTGGGGACTACTCTGGAAACACCATATATTTT CASSLGGDYSGNTIYF
TRBJ2-4 NA TRBV9 NA TGTGCCAGCAGCGTAGCTCCGGGGGGCAGAAACATTCAGTACTTC CASSVAPGGRNIQYF
TRBJ2-2 NA TRBV14 once TGTGCCAGCAGCCAAGTACGGGACGGGGAGCTGTTTTTT CASSQVRDGELFF
TRBJ1-1 TRBD1 TRBV7-2 NA TGTGCCAGCAGCCCCTGGGACAGTGAAGCTTTCTTT CASSPWDSEAFF
TRBJ2-2 NA TRBV7-9 NA TGTGCCAGCAACCTTCCGGACAGGGAGCTGTTTTTT CASNLPDRELFF
TRBJ2-7 TRBD1 TRBV6-5 NA TGTGCCAGCAGTCCGGGACAGTCCTACGAGCAGTACTTC CASSPGQSYEQYF
TRBJ1-5 TRBD1 TRBV5-1 NA TGCGCCAGCAGCTTGGGGGACAGGGGGCTTGATCAGCCCCAGCATTTT CASSLGDRGLDQPQHF